Given below is one T cell receptor (beta chain) in context. Its antigen is not identified. One junction end disagrees with the germline gene, perhaps due to a read error. The data derive from a study of regulatory T cells in long-lasting Graves disease. Stated time point: persistent/refractory GD, antithyroid drugs over 5 years with positive TRAb. Isolated PBMC RNA provided the starting material for the TCR library. Graves' disease diagnosis used American Thyroid Association guidelines. The CDR3 extends over 16 amino acids. The germline CDR1 and CDR2 sequences are SGHRS and YFSETQ. Library construction for TCR beta used iRepertoire HTBI primers and Arm-PCR of CDR3 regions. TCRdb reprocessed the multiplex PCR reads with MiXCR, giving one entry per CDR3 protein. Of approximately 400,000 distinct CDR3 sequences in the sample, less than 25% were seen once. Overall study findings and caveats: New patients shared fewer public clonotypes (approximately 970) than persistent patients did (roughly 2,700). There was favoring of TRBV28, TRBJ1-2 and TRBJ2-5 in persistent disease.

The source is a female donor with Graves disease. The chain links TRBV5-1 to TRBJ1-1; no firm D call. The sequences come from peripheral blood mononuclear cells (PBMCs), collected when the disease was refractory, from a patient treated with antithyroid drugs. DNA for the CDR3: TGCGTCAGCAGCTTGGTACCGACTGTGCCTAACACTGAAGCTTTCTTT. It is translated as CVSSLVPTVPNTEAFF.